Below, 30 T cell receptor beta chains from the same sample are listed, as sequenced in a study of shared clonotypes between healthy human individuals. The protocol was immunoSEQ multiplex PCR, while the TCRdb copy is restricted to in-frame clones and leaves out a portion. The data show under 1 million clones, 80% to 95% seen once. Naive CD8 cells comprised CD45RO-negative, CCR7-positively selected cells, excluding terminally differentiated effector memory CD45RA+ cells. Specimen: naive CD8+ T cells sorted from blood. The receptor source for this set is a man aged 25-45 years in good health.

This rearrangement joins TRBV5-6 to TRBJ2-1, with D perhaps assigned TRBD1 or TRBD2 (5 bases each). V shed 2 bases and J shed 3 bases, with 12 bases lying between them. Germline-derived CDR1 and CDR2 are SGHDT and YYEEEE. There are 15 residues in the CDR3. The CDR3 DNA sequence: TGTGCCAGCAGCTTAGGGGAGCTGATCTACAATGAGCAGTTCTTC. It yields the protein CASSLGELIYNEQFF. Full variable domain (remainder filled in from reference TRBV5-6 and TRBJ2-1): DAGVTQSPTHLIKTRGQQVTLRCSPKSGHDTVSWYQQALGQGPQFIFQYYEEEERQRGNFPDRFSGHQFPNYSSELNVNALLLGDSALYLCASSLGELIYNEQFFGPGTRLTVL.

The chain uses TRBV7-3 and TRBJ2-5; 10 nucleotides match TRBD2. The CDR3 has 18 residues. J gave up 5 bases and V 2 bases, and 14 bases lay outside the gene matches. In germline, CDR1 is SGHTA, CDR2 FQGTGA. CDR3: CASSLFPPSSGSAETQYF. The CDR3 DNA sequence: TGTGCCAGCAGCTTATTTCCCCCATCTAGCGGGAGCGCTGAGACCCAGTACTTC.

The chain links TRBV27 to TRBJ2-7, with D hard to call. The CDR3 contains 14 residues. With 5 bases removed from V and 4 bases from J, the gap between germline ends came to 15 bases. In germline, CDR1 is MNHEY, CDR2 SMNVEV (reference sequence). The DNA of the CDR3 is TGTGCCAGCAGTCCGAACACAATGGGGTACGAGCAGTACTTC. Translation: CASSPNTMGYEQYF.

On this clone itself: Other nucleotide sequences from this sample produce the same CDR3. J is TRBJ2-1 and V is TRBV6-1; D uncertain. In germline, CDR1 is MNHNS, CDR2 SASEGT. Trimming took 4 bases from V and 4 from J, leaving 8 bases between them. The CDR3 sequence is 13 residues long. In DNA, the CDR3 is TGTGCCAGCAGTGTATCTGGGTACAATGAGCAGTTCTTC. Its protein product is CASSVSGYNEQFF.

This clone was found once. This chain links TRBV28 with TRBJ1-1, with D maybe TRBD1 (5 bases). Germline-derived CDR1 and CDR2 are MDHEN and SYDVKM. With 8 bases removed from V and 3 bases from J, the gap between germline ends came to 28 bases. The CDR3 sequence is 18 residues long. DNA for the CDR3: TGTGCCAGCTACAATACGAGGGGTGAGGTGACGTGGGACACTGAAGCTTTCTTT. Residues: CASYNTRGEVTWDTEAFF.

This chain uses TRBV6-4 with TRBJ2-4; D is unclear. Trimming pared 0 bases from V and 3 bases from J, leaving 12 bases between. CDR3 length equals 16 residues. Germline CDR1 and CDR2: MRHNA and SNTAGT. The CDR3 DNA follows: TGTGCCAGCAGTGACTCGAGGCGAGGTATCAAAAACATTCAGTACTTC. Its protein is CASSDSRRGIKNIQYF.

The J gene is TRBJ2-7, the V gene TRBV10-3, with TRBD1 identical over 10 bases. Germline V gives CDR1 ENHRY, CDR2 SYGVKD. The CDR3 loop spans 18 amino acids. Losses at the gene ends were 3 bases for V and 5 bases for J; bases not matched to a gene: 16. This CDR3 is CAISEVSGRQGARNEQYF. The CDR3 DNA reads TGTGCCATCAGTGAAGTAAGCGGCAGACAGGGGGCGCGGAACGAGCAGTACTTC.

The CDR3, as DNA: TGTGCCAGCAGCTTAGCGAGGACTAGCGGAGCCAGGAACACCGGGGAGCTGTTTTTT. It specifies CASSLARTSGARNTGELFF. This chain joins TRBV7-9 and TRBJ2-2, with TRBD2 matching over 10 bases. Trimming removed 0 bases from V and 1 base from J; junction bases left unmatched: 8. CDR1 is SEHNR and CDR2 is FQNEAQ in the germline V gene (reference sequence). CDR3 length equals 19 residues.

The chain links TRBV5-1 to TRBJ1-1; perhaps TRBD1 as D (5 bases). Looked up from germline, CDR1 is SGHRS and CDR2 is YFSETQ. CDR3 length: 15 amino acids. V was clipped by 0 bases and J by 3 bases, with 12 bases between them. The CDR3 bases are TGCGCCAGCAGCTTGGGGACAACGAGGTACACTGAAGCTTTCTTT. It is translated as CASSLGTTRYTEAFF.

V and J are TRBV6-5 and TRBJ2-2; D is unclear. Trimming removed 1 base at V and 0 bases at J, with 3 bases between. Germline V gives CDR1 MNHEY, CDR2 SVGAGI. The length of the CDR3 is 14 residues. The CDR3 spells CASSYLSNTGELFF. Here the CDR3 DNA reads TGTGCCAGCAGTTACTTATCGAACACCGGGGAGCTGTTTTTT.

The chain links TRBV11-2 to TRBJ2-2; no firm D call. In germline, CDR1 is SGHAT, CDR2 FQNNGV. V gave up 8 bases and J gave up 0 bases, with 13 bases separating them. The CDR3 spans 15 residues. The CDR3 here is CASDPRQANTGELFF. CDR3 sequence (DNA): TGTGCCAGCGACCCTAGGCAGGCGAACACCGGGGAGCTGTTTTTT.

The chain has TRBV4-2 and TRBJ1-1; TRBD1 might be the D (5 bases). The CDR3 extends over 14 amino acids. The ends were cut back, 0 bases at V and 8 bases at J, with 13 bases in the middle. Germline values: CDR1 LGHNA, CDR2 YNFKEQ. DNA of the CDR3: TGTGCCAGCAGCCAAGATATTACAGGTCAAGAAGCTTTCTTT. This sequence encodes CASSQDITGQEAFF.

Regarding this clone: At the DNA level, this CDR3 is encoded by other sequences in the same sample as well. V usage is TRBV6-6 and J usage is TRBJ2-3; TRBD2 is a possible D gene (6 bases). The germline V gene has CDR1 MNHNY and CDR2 SVGAGI (reference sequence). V was clipped by 5 bases and J by 0 bases, with 9 bases between them. The CDR3 runs 14 residues. The CDR3 sequence: CASSPGTSTDTQYF. Written as DNA, the CDR3 is TGTGCCAGCAGTCCCGGGACTAGCACAGATACGCAGTATTTT.

The chain joins TRBV28 to TRBJ1-5, with 9 bases aligning to TRBD1. V shed 4 bases and J 7 bases; nucleotides not matched to a gene: 8. This CDR3 is 15 amino acids long. The germline CDR1 and CDR2 sequences are MDHEN and SYDVKM. The CDR3 DNA reads as TGTGCCAGCAGTTCGGTGGACAGGGGCGAGCAGCCCCAGCATTTT. This translates into CASSSVDRGEQPQHF. Supplemented by reference TRBV28 and TRBJ1-5, the full variable domain reads DVKVTQSSRYLVKRTGEKVFLECVQDMDHENMFWYRQDPGLGLRLIYFSYDVKMKEKGDIPEGYSVSREKKERFSLILESASTNQTSMYLCASSSVDRGEQPQHFGDGTRLSIL.

This chain uses TRBV19 with TRBJ2-5; no reliable D call. Germline V gene lookup returns CDR1 LNHDA and CDR2 SQIVND (reference sequence). The CDR3 consists of 16 residues. V was clipped by 3 bases and J by 2 bases, with 16 bases between them. CDR3 DNA: TGTGCCAGTAGTATTCTTGGGGTGGTGGGACAAGAGACCCAGTACTTC. Its protein product is CASSILGVVGQETQYF.

This chain uses TRBV27 with TRBJ1-2; weak D call: TRBD1 (5 bases). In germline, CDR1 is MNHEY, CDR2 SMNVEV (reference sequence). This CDR3 contains 12 residues. Deletions cut 6 bases from V and 8 bases from J, with 13 bases between. CDR3 DNA: TGTGCCAGCAGAGGCCCCGGGGGAGGCTACACCTTC. Protein: CASRGPGGGYTF.

V is TRBV11-2 and J is TRBJ1-2; D not resolved. V was clipped by 4 bases and J by 2 bases, with 26 bases between them. Germline lookup yields CDR1 SGHAT and CDR2 FQNNGV. This CDR3 comprises 19 residues. Here the CDR3 DNA reads TGTGCCAGCAGCTCCAATTTTCGGGGAGTACCTCCCCTCAACTATGGCTACACCTTC. Protein product: CASSSNFRGVPPLNYGYTF. Based on the CDR3 plus reference TRBV11-2 and TRBJ1-2, the full variable domain is EAGVAQSPRYKIIEKRQSVAFWCNPISGHATLYWYQQILGQGPKLLIQFQNNGVVDDSQLPKDRFSAERLKGVDSTLKIQPAKLEDSAVYLCASSSNFRGVPPLNYGYTFGSGTRLTVV.

The genes are TRBV4-1 and TRBJ2-7, with 10 bases that match TRBD2. The CDR3 spans 15 residues. V was pared by 1 base and J by 6 bases, with 6 bases of the junction left unmatched. Germline CDR1 reads MGHRA; CDR2 reads YSYEKL. CDR3: CASSQALAGDAEQYF. The CDR3 DNA reads TGCGCCAGCAGCCAAGCGCTAGCGGGAGACGCCGAGCAGTACTTC.

The rearrangement links TRBV27 to TRBJ2-1; no reliable D call. The CDR3 loop spans 15 amino acids. V was clipped by 2 bases and J by 9 bases, with 17 bases between them. The germline V gene has CDR1 MNHEY and CDR2 SMNVEV (reference sequence). The CDR3 protein is CASSLTPFGSREQFF. In DNA, the CDR3 is TGTGCCAGCAGTTTAACCCCGTTTGGTAGCCGTGAGCAGTTCTTC.

This rearrangement joins TRBV6-5 to TRBJ2-5; 7 bases map to TRBD2. The CDR3 contains 15 residues. Germline V gene lookup returns CDR1 MNHEY and CDR2 SVGAGI. Trimming cost V 2 bases and J 1 base; bases outside gene matches: 4. The CDR3 is CASSYLASGQETQYF. In nucleotides, the CDR3 is TGTGCCAGCAGTTACCTCGCTAGCGGCCAAGAGACCCAGTACTTC.

This chain uses TRBV7-9 with TRBJ2-3; no reliable D call. CDR1 is SEHNR, CDR2 FQNEAQ, per germline (reference sequence). CDR3 length: 13 residues. With 1 base removed from V and 2 bases from J, the gap between germline ends came to 4 bases. The CDR3 here is CASSLDLTDTQYF. The CDR3 DNA reads TGTGCCAGCAGCTTAGACCTCACAGATACGCAGTATTTT.

The chain combines TRBV12-5 with TRBJ2-1, with D uncertain. Germline CDR1 LGHNT, CDR2 FRNRAP. V was clipped by 2 bases and J by 6 bases, with 17 bases between them. There are 16 residues in the CDR3. In DNA form, the CDR3 reads TGTGCTAGTGGTTTGCTCACTCGGACGATGAGCAATGAGCAGTTCTTC. Translation gives CASGLLTRTMSNEQFF. The whole variable domain, remainder taken from reference TRBV12-5 and TRBJ2-1, is DARVTQTPRHKVTEMGQEVTMRCQPILGHNTVFWYRQTMMQGLELLAYFRNRAPLDDSGMPKDRFSAEMPDATLATLKIQPSEPRDSAVYFCASGLLTRTMSNEQFFGPGTRLTVL.

V and J are TRBV6-5 and TRBJ2-2; TRBD1 might be the D (6 bases). Deletions cut 2 bases from V and 5 bases from J, with 9 bases between. In germline, CDR1 is MNHEY, CDR2 SVGAGI. CDR3 length: 14 amino acids. The CDR3 loop is CASSYPGVTGELFF. The CDR3 DNA reads as TGTGCCAGCAGTTACCCAGGGGTAACCGGGGAGCTGTTTTTT.

The V gene is TRBV4-3, the J gene TRBJ2-1; 10 positions agree with TRBD1. After removal of 4 bases from V and 6 bases from J, the junction contained 6 bases not matched to a gene. Germline CDR1 is LGHNA and CDR2 is YSLEER. This CDR3 region has 15 residues. CDR3 in amino acids: CASSRGTGASNEQFF. The CDR3 DNA is TGCGCCAGCAGCCGGGGGACAGGGGCAAGCAATGAGCAGTTCTTC.

J is TRBJ2-1 and V is TRBV13, with TRBD2 identical over 9 bases. The germline gives CDR1 PRHDT, CDR2 FYEKMQ (reference sequence). The J segment lost 5 bases and the V segment lost 5 bases, leaving 7 bases of the junction unmatched. The CDR3 sequence is 15 residues long. In DNA, the CDR3 is TGTGCCAGCAGCCCTTCAGGGACTAGCAACAATGAGCAGTTCTTC. Its translation: CASSPSGTSNNEQFF.

The V call is TRBV7-6, the J call TRBJ2-2, with TRBD2 identical over 12 bases. The V segment lost 7 bases and the J segment 6 bases; nucleotides outside the gene matches: 6. CDR1 is SGHVS, CDR2 FNYEAQ, per germline. This CDR3 region has 15 residues. CDR3 region: CASNRLAGAPGELFF. CDR3 DNA sequence: TGTGCCAGCAACAGACTAGCGGGAGCCCCCGGGGAGCTGTTTTTT.

Here the CDR3 reads CASSHGQNTEAFF. The DNA for the CDR3 is TGTGCCAGCAGTCACGGACAGAACACTGAAGCTTTCTTT. The rearrangement joins TRBV9 to TRBJ1-1; weak D call: TRBD1 (5 bases). The CDR3 spans 13 residues. With 5 bases removed from V and 1 base from J, the gap between germline ends came to 9 bases. Looked up from germline, CDR1 is SGDLS and CDR2 is YYNGEE.

This clone was picked up one time. This rearrangement joins TRBV13 to TRBJ2-3, with D possibly called TRBD1 or TRBD2 (5 bases each). Trimming stripped 5 bases from V and 11 bases from J, with 23 bases between. The CDR3 extends over 15 amino acids. Germline CDR1 PRHDT, CDR2 FYEKMQ (reference sequence). The CDR3 DNA reads TGTGCCAGCAGCCCTAGGGACGGCTATCCAGGAGGGCAGTATTTT. Its protein is CASSPRDGYPGGQYF.

V is TRBV9 and J is TRBJ2-1; a possible D gene is TRBD2 (7 bases). The CDR3 length is 13 residues. Germline lookup yields CDR1 SGDLS and CDR2 YYNGEE. The V gene lost 3 bases and the J gene lost 9 bases, with 13 bases spanning the gap. The CDR3 DNA is TGTGCCAGCAGCGAGGGGGAGGGAGGTGAGCAGTTCTTC. It codes for CASSEGEGGEQFF.

This sequence joins TRBV4-1 and TRBJ2-7, with D unclear. Deletions cut 2 bases from V and 7 bases from J, with 15 bases between. The CDR3 runs to 14 residues. The germline CDR1 and CDR2 sequences are MGHRA and YSYEKL. The CDR3 DNA reads TGCGCCAGCAGCCAATTTGGGGAAAAAGGAGAGCAGTACTTC. This codes for CASSQFGEKGEQYF.